These T cell receptor beta chains were read from a single sample in a study of shared clonotypes between healthy human individuals. Using immunoSEQ multiplex PCR, the repertoire was profiled, and TCRdb retains in-frame clones only, with some absent. The table records some 2.4 million clones, roughly 93% of them present only once. The material sequenced was naive CD4+ T cells from PBMCs. Receptors originate from a man younger than 35 in good health. Some clones in this sample may be carry-over from other donors' samples. The conserved cysteine and the conserved F or W are not part of the CDR3 here. Fields, in order: V gene, CDR3 protein.

V: TRBV5-1
CDR3: ASSSWTSGTNNEQF

V: TRBV7-8
CDR3: ASSLDRSLSGNTIY

V: TRBV7-2
CDR3: ASSTSGTAYNEQF

V: TRBV6-6
CDR3: ASSYQGGSGNTIY

V: TRBV19
CDR3: ASSLEGNSNQPQH

V: TRBV30
CDR3: AWSVISWTEKLF

V: TRBV7-2
CDR3: ASSLFPGGGNTGELF

V: TRBV6-6
CDR3: ASSYPFGRNTYEQY

V: TRBV6-1
CDR3: ASTPRLAGQETQY

V: TRBV5-1
CDR3: ASSLAQTPSYEQY

V: TRBV7-6
CDR3: ASSSFSSGVHKEQF

V: TRBV10-2
CDR3: ASTLTGWDSPLH

V: TRBV28
CDR3: ASSAQGRGNEKLF

V: TRBV28
CDR3: ASRTVLGAGTGSHEQY

V: TRBV2
CDR3: ASRGGGYEQY

V: TRBV6-5
CDR3: ASSYKTGASEQY

V: TRBV30
CDR3: AWWDLQETQY

V: TRBV15
CDR3: ATSRDRDTTYEQY

V: TRBV7-6
CDR3: ASSLVGQGYEQY

V: TRBV27
CDR3: ASSLSGGWNYEQY

V: TRBV4-3
CDR3: ASSHSPPRNTEAF

V: TRBV5-6
CDR3: ASSLAGTADLGTYGYT

V: TRBV28
CDR3: ASSPFRGLNTEAF

V: TRBV6-6
CDR3: ASSSQDTPTNYGYT

V: TRBV29-1
CDR3: SVVGGDETQY

V: TRBV28
CDR3: ASRRAGANVLT

V: TRBV7-3
CDR3: ASSTEGTSYNEQF

V: TRBV28
CDR3: ASSGPGRGLPYEQY

V: TRBV2
CDR3: ASKKAGVSTDTQY

V: TRBV10-3
CDR3: AISEASGGSADYEQY

V: TRBV19
CDR3: ASRSGRVTDTQY

V: TRBV30
CDR3: AWSVRADQPQH

V: TRBV11-2
CDR3: ASSLRAGDTKNIQY

V: TRBV7-2
CDR3: ASSGQGDTQY

V: TRBV18
CDR3: ASSPGRPSTDTQY

V: TRBV28
CDR3: AIQFAGGPNYGYT

V: TRBV2
CDR3: ASSVGRGSYNEQF

V: TRBV4-1
CDR3: ASSRSLDGVNQPQH

V: TRBV19
CDR3: ATGTSGRGTDTQY

V: TRBV7-3
CDR3: ASSLVAGTYNEQF

V: TRBV5-5
CDR3: ASSSRTGGSGTEAF

V: TRBV2
CDR3: ASMVEGNTEAF

V: TRBV28
CDR3: ASSLLDTGGATNEKLF

V: TRBV6-1
CDR3: ASSPTGGAYEQY

V: TRBV7-9
CDR3: ASSLDLGGAGNTIY

V: TRBV11-3
CDR3: ASSIGAGKTYEQY

V: TRBV19
CDR3: ATHHEGHQPQH

V: TRBV28
CDR3: ASSLGKETQY